This TCR beta chain was sequenced for a study of Graves' ophthalmopathy and Graves' hyperthyroidism. TCR beta CDR3 regions were amplified from RNA transcripts. The first-round RT-PCR employed HTBI primers together with the Qiagen OneStep RT-PCR kit. A multiplex PCR was then performed as the second round. From the multiplex PCR reads, TCRdb called clonotypes with MiXCR, one entry per CDR3 protein. The sample yields around 1,200,000 distinct CDR3 sequences, about 35% seen once. V shed 1 base and J 5 bases; nucleotides not matched to a gene: 2. Germline assignment: CDR1 SGHVS and CDR2 FNYEAQ. This CDR3 is built from 14 residues. This clonotype was observed a single time.

Sequenced input: peripheral blood or thyroid tissue (not recorded which). The rearrangement joins TRBV7-6 to TRBJ2-1; the match to TRBD2 covers 7 bases. This clonotype originated in an adult man with Graves' hyperthyroidism. The CDR3 loop reads CASSLVGGDNEQFF. The CDR3 DNA is TGTGCCAGCAGCTTAGTGGGAGGGGACAATGAGCAGTTCTTC.